This is a list of T cell receptor beta chains from one sample in a study of cytomegalovirus exposure and HLA in healthy donors. Method: immunoSEQ multiplex PCR; TCRdb's copy keeps in-frame clones and lacks some. Found here are 60,000 to 65,000 clones, approximately 87% of them singletons; the top ten hold roughly 1.5%. Sequenced material: PBMCs. Every receptor here comes from a man between 18 and 29 years old in good health and CMV-seronegative. CDR3s include the opening cysteine and the closing phenylalanine or tryptophan. D genes are given only for firm matches. Not all rows give a size; the values are once, few, many and, for expanded clones, a class.

abundance: .
v_gene: TRBV28
j_gene: TRBJ1-6
d_gene: .
len: 16
CDR3nt: TGTGCCAGCCGGGCCCAAGGGGCCGCCTATAATTCACCCCTCCACTTT
CDR3aa: CASRAQGAAYNSPLHF

abundance: .
v_gene: TRBV12-5
j_gene: TRBJ1-3
d_gene: .
len: 13
CDR3nt: TGTGCTAGTGCCTCCGAGCTCGGAAACACCATATATTTT
CDR3aa: CASASELGNTIYF

abundance: .
v_gene: TRBV10-2
j_gene: TRBJ1-1
d_gene: TRBD1
len: 16
CDR3nt: TGCGCCAGCAGTGGGACAGGGGGACCCCCGGGGCCTGAAGCTTTCTTT
CDR3aa: CASSGTGGPPGPEAFF

abundance: few
v_gene: TRBV5-1
j_gene: TRBJ2-7
d_gene: .
len: 15
CDR3nt: TGCGCCAGCAGCCATGACAGTGCGAGCTCCTACGAGCAGTACTTC
CDR3aa: CASSHDSASSYEQYF

abundance: .
v_gene: TRBV7-9
j_gene: TRBJ2-7
d_gene: TRBD1
len: 14
CDR3nt: TGTGCCAGCAGCCCCGGACAGGGAACTTACGAGCAGTACTTC
CDR3aa: CASSPGQGTYEQYF

abundance: .
v_gene: TRBV7-2
j_gene: TRBJ2-5
d_gene: TRBD2
len: 14
CDR3nt: TGTGCCAGCAGCCGGACTAGCGGGGTTGGGACCCAGTACTTC
CDR3aa: CASSRTSGVGTQYF

abundance: .
v_gene: TRBV10-3
j_gene: TRBJ2-3
d_gene: TRBD2
len: 15
CDR3nt: TGTGCCATCAGTGCTCGGACTAGCGGAGAAGATACGCAGTATTTT
CDR3aa: CAISARTSGEDTQYF

abundance: .
v_gene: TRBV7-9
j_gene: TRBJ1-2
d_gene: .
len: 15
CDR3nt: TGTGCCAGCAGCTTAGATTTGGGGCAGGGGCCGTATTACACCTTC
CDR3aa: CASSLDLGQGPYYTF

abundance: .
v_gene: TRBV7-9
j_gene: TRBJ1-2
d_gene: TRBD1
len: 14
CDR3nt: TGTGCCAGCAGCTTAGCACAGGGGAACTATGGCTACACCTTC
CDR3aa: CASSLAQGNYGYTF

abundance: .
v_gene: TRBV4-1
j_gene: TRBJ2-3
d_gene: TRBD2
len: 18
CDR3nt: TGCGCCAGCAGCCAAGCCCTCACTAGCGGGGCGGGAACAGATACGCAGTATTTT
CDR3aa: CASSQALTSGAGTDTQYF

abundance: .
v_gene: TRBV4-1
j_gene: TRBJ1-5
d_gene: TRBD1
len: 16
CDR3nt: TGCGCCAGCAGCCAAGATGAGACAGGGGTCAATCAGCCCCAGCATTTT
CDR3aa: CASSQDETGVNQPQHF

abundance: .
v_gene: TRBV27
j_gene: TRBJ1-6
d_gene: TRBD1
len: 15
CDR3nt: TGTGCCAGCAGACCATTAGACAGGGGGGATTCACCCCTCCACTTT
CDR3aa: CASRPLDRGDSPLHF

abundance: .
v_gene: TRBV28
j_gene: TRBJ1-3
d_gene: .
len: 15
CDR3nt: TGTGCCAGCAGACCTACAGGGAGCTCTGGAAACACCATATATTTT
CDR3aa: CASRPTGSSGNTIYF

abundance: .
v_gene: TRBV29-1
j_gene: TRBJ2-3
d_gene: .
len: 10
CDR3nt: TGCAGCGTTGCCGAGGGAGAGGAGTATTTT
CDR3aa: CSVAEGEEYF

abundance: .
v_gene: TRBV29-1
j_gene: TRBJ1-4
d_gene: .
len: 10
CDR3nt: TGCAGCGTTTGGGAGGGAAAACTGTTTTTT
CDR3aa: CSVWEGKLFF

abundance: .
v_gene: TRBV7-8
j_gene: TRBJ2-3
d_gene: .
len: 17
CDR3nt: TGTGCCAGCAGCTTAGCCTCCCCAGGGGAGAGCACAGATACGCAGTATTTT
CDR3aa: CASSLASPGESTDTQYF

abundance: .
v_gene: TRBV9
j_gene: TRBJ2-1
d_gene: TRBD2
len: 15
CDR3nt: TGTGCCAGCAGCGTAAGCGGGGGGGCCCACAATGAGCAGTTCTTC
CDR3aa: CASSVSGGAHNEQFF

abundance: .
v_gene: TRBV15
j_gene: TRBJ1-5
d_gene: .
len: 14
CDR3nt: TGTGCCACCAGCAACGGAAGGGGTGTTCAGCCCCAGCATTTT
CDR3aa: CATSNGRGVQPQHF

abundance: .
v_gene: TRBV4-1
j_gene: TRBJ2-7
d_gene: TRBD1
len: 15
CDR3nt: TGCGCCAGCAGCCAAGATAGGGGACAGTTTTACGAGCAGTACTTC
CDR3aa: CASSQDRGQFYEQYF

abundance: .
v_gene: TRBV12-1
j_gene: TRBJ1-2
d_gene: .
len: 16
CDR3nt: TGTGCCAGCAGCTCACATACCGGGACAGGGAACTATGGCTACACCTTC
CDR3aa: CASSSHTGTGNYGYTF

abundance: .
v_gene: TRBV2
j_gene: TRBJ2-4
d_gene: .
len: 15
CDR3nt: TGTGCCAGCAGTCCCCAGCGCGTAGTGGGAAACATTCAGTACTTC
CDR3aa: CASSPQRVVGNIQYF

abundance: .
v_gene: TRBV5-1
j_gene: TRBJ1-6
d_gene: .
len: 17
CDR3nt: TGCGCCAGCAGCCCCTCACAGGGAAGCTCCTATAATTCACCCCTCCACTTT
CDR3aa: CASSPSQGSSYNSPLHF

abundance: .
v_gene: TRBV18
j_gene: TRBJ2-2
d_gene: .
len: 13
CDR3nt: TGTGCCAGCTCACTACAGGGTACCGGGGAGCTGTTTTTT
CDR3aa: CASSLQGTGELFF

abundance: .
v_gene: TRBV10-3
j_gene: TRBJ2-7
d_gene: .
len: 14
CDR3nt: TGTGCCACTCACGAGGGTGCCCAAAACTACGAGCAGTACTTC
CDR3aa: CATHEGAQNYEQYF

abundance: .
v_gene: TRBV7-3
j_gene: TRBJ2-7
d_gene: .
len: 13
CDR3nt: TGTGCCAGCACCTCAACGGCGGGCGGGGAGCAGTACTTC
CDR3aa: CASTSTAGGEQYF

abundance: .
v_gene: TRBV6-6
j_gene: TRBJ1-1
d_gene: .
len: 14
CDR3nt: TGTGCCAGCATCCAAGACGGGGGAAGCACTGAAGCTTTCTTT
CDR3aa: CASIQDGGSTEAFF

abundance: once
v_gene: TRBV4-1
j_gene: TRBJ2-7
d_gene: TRBD1
len: 14
CDR3nt: TGCGCCAGCAGCCGAGGGACAGGGGCCTTCGAGCAGTACTTC
CDR3aa: CASSRGTGAFEQYF

abundance: .
v_gene: TRBV30
j_gene: TRBJ2-7
d_gene: .
len: 15
CDR3nt: TGTGCCTGGAGTCCCTCCGACGGGTACTCCTACGAGCAGTACTTC
CDR3aa: CAWSPSDGYSYEQYF

abundance: .
v_gene: TRBV30
j_gene: TRBJ1-4
d_gene: .
len: 14
CDR3nt: TGTGCCTGGAGTGTATGGGGCCCTAATGAAAAACTGTTTTTT
CDR3aa: CAWSVWGPNEKLFF

abundance: .
v_gene: TRBV28
j_gene: TRBJ2-7
d_gene: TRBD1
len: 15
CDR3nt: TGTGCCAGCAGTACCTTGGACAGGAGTTACTACGAGCAGTACTTC
CDR3aa: CASSTLDRSYYEQYF

abundance: .
v_gene: TRBV30
j_gene: TRBJ1-6
d_gene: TRBD1
len: 14
CDR3nt: TGTGCCTGGAGTCGGACAGGGCTAGAATCACCCCTCCACTTT
CDR3aa: CAWSRTGLESPLHF

abundance: .
v_gene: TRBV30
j_gene: TRBJ1-5
d_gene: TRBD1
len: 15
CDR3nt: TGTGCCTGGAATGGGCAGGGGGGTGGTAATCAGCCCCAGCATTTT
CDR3aa: CAWNGQGGGNQPQHF

abundance: once
v_gene: TRBV5-1
j_gene: TRBJ2-7
d_gene: .
len: 11
CDR3nt: TGCGCCAGCAGCGGAGGAGGGGAGCAGTACTTC
CDR3aa: CASSGGGEQYF

abundance: .
v_gene: TRBV25-1
j_gene: TRBJ2-7
d_gene: .
len: 14
CDR3nt: TGTGCCAGCAGTGTCCCCGGGGTAAGCTACGAGCAGTACTTC
CDR3aa: CASSVPGVSYEQYF